Following are 11 T cell receptor beta chains from one sample sequenced in a study of control samples from healthy donors and cancer patients (dated by TCRdb to the early 2020s). Library prep was done by the immunoSEQ multiplex PCR assay. The source is immuneACCESS, and TCRdb retained only in-frame sequences with V and J called. Part of the clones is not carried over; for the studies checked, unresolved V genes explain less than half of this, and the remainder is unexplained. The sample table shows about 120,000 clones, and about 90% are seen once. The ten largest clonotypes hold 30% to 50% of the sample. Sequencing was done on a sample of blood. The origin of the receptors is a man in his fifties or sixties in good health.

V gene TRBV5-1 combines with J gene TRBJ1-1; D is uncertain. Germline CDR1 is SGHRS and CDR2 is YFSETQ. Trimming left V 6 bases short and J 0 bases short, with 9 bases between. This CDR3 region has 13 residues. The CDR3 loop reads CASTLTVNTEAFF. CDR3 coding DNA: TGCGCCAGCACCCTAACGGTGAACACTGAAGCTTTCTTT.

The V call is TRBV9, the J call TRBJ2-1; 7 nucleotides match TRBD1. Germline V CDR1 and CDR2: SGDLS, YYNGEE. The junction had 2 bases not matched to a gene; V was cut back by 2 bases and J by 0 bases. The CDR3 totals 15 residues. The CDR3 is CASSVTGLSYNEQFF. The CDR3 DNA reads as TGTGCCAGCAGCGTGACAGGGCTCTCCTACAATGAGCAGTTCTTC.

The J gene is TRBJ2-1, the V gene TRBV5-5; 12 bases agree with TRBD2. The V and J ends lost 2 bases and 9 bases, in that order; junction bases with no gene match: 6. Germline V CDR1 and CDR2: SGHKS, YYEKEE (reference sequence). This CDR3 has 15 residues. DNA of the CDR3: TGTGCCAGCAGCTTCCTCCTAGCGGGGGGGCGTGAGCAGTTCTTC. Translated, it gives CASSFLLAGGREQFF.

The CDR3 coding sequence is TGTGCCAGCAGCGCATATAGCGGGGGGGCCCCAGATACGCAGTATTTT. Translating it yields CASSAYSGGAPDTQYF. The V and J genes are TRBV5-8 and TRBJ2-3; 11 nucleotides match TRBD2. CDR3 length: 16 residues. In germline, CDR1 is SGHTS, CDR2 YDEGEE. Trimming cost V 4 bases and J 4 bases; bases outside gene matches: 8.

This chain uses TRBV6-2 or TRBV6-3 with TRBJ1-5, with 7 positions matching TRBD1. The CDR3 covers 15 residues. With V trimmed by 2 bases and J by 7 bases, 8 bases remained unmatched. Germline V CDR1 and CDR2: MNHEY, SVGEGT. The DNA for the CDR3 is TGTGCCAGCAGTTACGTTATGACAGGGTTCCAGCCCCAGCATTTT. It yields the protein CASSYVMTGFQPQHF.

The CDR3 DNA reads TGTGCCAGCAGGGACAGGGGGCCCACTGAAGCTTTCTTT. It encodes CASRDRGPTEAFF. The rearrangement uses TRBV2 and TRBJ1-1; TRBD1 matches 11 bases. V lost 6 bases to trimming and J lost 4 bases; unmatched junction nucleotides: 1. The germline V gene encodes CDR1 SNHLY and CDR2 FYNNEI. CDR3 length: 13 amino acids.

V is TRBV23-1 and J is TRBJ1-2; tentatively, D is TRBD1 (6 bases). TRBV23-1 is reported as an ORF; its role is uncertain. The CDR3 covers 16 residues. Deletions cut 0 bases from V and 3 bases from J, with 14 bases between. CDR3 in amino acids: CASSQSTGQLDYGYTF. Written as DNA, the CDR3 is TGCGCCAGCAGTCAATCCACTGGACAGCTGGACTATGGCTACACCTTC.

The chain uses TRBV7-8 and TRBJ1-6; D gene ambiguous. This CDR3 spans 15 amino acids. V was pared by 6 bases and J by 0 bases, with 9 bases between. The germline gives CDR1 SGHVS, CDR2 FQNEAQ. CDR3 sequence (DNA): TGTGCCAGCAGACCTACCAGCTCCTATAATTCACCCCTCCACTTT. Translated: CASRPTSSYNSPLHF.

J is TRBJ2-7 and V is TRBV3-1 (or the pseudogene TRBV3-2), with 8 bases identical to TRBD1. CDR1 and CDR2 from the germline V gene are LGHDT and YNNKEL (reference sequence). The CDR3 loop spans 16 amino acids. The V gene end was trimmed by 0 bases and the J gene end by 2 bases; junction bases not matched to a gene: 6. CDR3: CASSQESYRGTYEQYF. The CDR3 DNA reads as TGTGCCAGCAGCCAAGAGTCTTACAGGGGGACCTACGAGCAGTACTTC.

This clone has only one observation. The chain is built from TRBV6-1 and TRBJ1-1; possible D gene TRBD1, 5 bases. The ends were cut back, 1 base at V and 3 bases at J, with 12 bases in the middle. This CDR3 has 15 residues. Germline lookup yields CDR1 MNHNS and CDR2 SASEGT. The CDR3 is CASSEGGTGHTEAFF. In nucleotides, the CDR3 is TGTGCCAGCAGTGAAGGGGGAACGGGGCACACTGAAGCTTTCTTT.

The chain recombines TRBV3-1 (or the pseudogene TRBV3-2) with TRBJ1-3; unclear D gene. The ends were cut back, 5 bases at V and 0 bases at J, with 17 bases in the middle. This CDR3 spans 17 amino acids. CDR1 is LGHDT and CDR2 is YNNKEL in the germline V gene (reference sequence). Here the CDR3 reads CASSDLTWESSGNTIYF. The CDR3 region has the DNA TGTGCCAGCAGCGACCTTACATGGGAAAGCTCTGGAAACACCATATATTTT.